Sequencing of this T cell receptor (beta chain) was carried out in a study of T cells in Graves' hyperthyroidism and ophthalmopathy. This CDR3 has 13 residues. Germline V CDR1 and CDR2: SQVTM, ANQGSEA. V shed 6 bases and J shed 2 bases, with 11 bases lying between them. This clonotype was detected many times. Amplification of TCR beta CDR3 regions used RNA as the template. A set of HTBI primers served as the primers for a first-round RT-PCR of the TCR CDR3. One entry per CDR3 protein, called by TCRdb with MiXCR from the multiplex PCR reads. Here the sample spans about 580,000 distinct CDR3 sequences, roughly 14% being singletons.

Sequenced input: blood. The TCR originated in a young woman with Graves' hyperthyroidism that later progressed to Graves' ophthalmopathy. The V call is TRBV29-1, the J call TRBJ1-3, with D maybe TRBD1 (6 bases). The CDR3 region has the DNA TGCAGCGTCCAGACAGGTCCTGGAAACACCATATATTTT. This sequence encodes CSVQTGPGNTIYF.